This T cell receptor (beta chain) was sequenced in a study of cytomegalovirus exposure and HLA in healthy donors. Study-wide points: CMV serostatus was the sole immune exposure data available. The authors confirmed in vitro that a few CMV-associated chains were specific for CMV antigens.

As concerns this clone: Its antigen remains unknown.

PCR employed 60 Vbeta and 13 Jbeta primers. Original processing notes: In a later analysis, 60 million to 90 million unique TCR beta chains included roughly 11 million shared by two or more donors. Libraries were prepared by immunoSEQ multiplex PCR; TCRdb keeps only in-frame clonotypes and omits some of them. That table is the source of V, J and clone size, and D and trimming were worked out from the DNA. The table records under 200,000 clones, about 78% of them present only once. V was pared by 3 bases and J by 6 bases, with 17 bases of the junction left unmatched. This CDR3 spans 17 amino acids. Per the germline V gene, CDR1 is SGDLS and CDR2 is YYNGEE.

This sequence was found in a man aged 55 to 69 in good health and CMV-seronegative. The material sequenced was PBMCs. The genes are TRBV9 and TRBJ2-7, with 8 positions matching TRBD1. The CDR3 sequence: CASSGGGGRQGALEQYF. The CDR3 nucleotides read TGTGCCAGCAGCGGAGGAGGGGGTCGGCAGGGGGCCCTCGAGCAGTACTTC.